This T cell receptor (beta chain) was sequenced in a study of Graves' ophthalmopathy and Graves' hyperthyroidism. As for this clonotype: The antigen remains unidentified.

The V gene lost 6 bases and the J gene lost 4 bases, with 15 bases spanning the gap. CDR1 is LGHDT, CDR2 YNNKEL, per germline (reference sequence). CDR3 size: 14 residues. The study, taken as a whole, reports: The model predicted ophthalmopathy progression with 70.59% sensitivity and around 72% specificity. A model of 13 signatures distinguished ophthalmopathy from stable hyperthyroidism at approximately 90% sensitivity and 81.08% specificity.

RNA transcripts served as template for amplifying TCR beta CDR3 sequences. After a first-round RT-PCR with HTBI primers, a second-round multiplex PCR was run. TCRdb fed the multiplex PCR reads into MiXCR, producing one record per CDR3 protein. This table holds hundreds of thousands of distinct CDR3 sequences, more than 40% found once. This sequence was found in an adult man with Graves' ophthalmopathy. The genes are TRBV3-1 and TRBJ1-1, with a possible D match to TRBD1 (5 bases). Material for sequencing was peripheral blood. In DNA form, the CDR3 reads TGTGCCAGCAGTCATAACAGGTTGGTCACTGAAGCTTTCTTT. Residues: CASSHNRLVTEAFF.